This TCR beta chain was obtained from a study of blood T cells in healthy people across ages (dated by TCRdb to the mid-2010s). For context, the study as a whole: In model experiments, roughly one uniquely barcoded TCR beta cDNA molecule per two T cells was captured by template switching. Age-related changes in TCR beta repertoire diversity were measured in the study by deep sequencing normalized with unique cDNA molecular identifiers. Donors were grouped into four age groups: young (average approximately 15 years), middle-aged (around 39), aged (roughly 67) and long-lived (approximately 75). To avoid experimental bias, donors of different ages were randomly spread across the sequencing lanes. The study analyzed two additional independent replicas of 1 million unique cDNA reads from the same blood draw for two donors, one aged 18 to 30 and one aged 80 or older. What the authors observed across the whole study: Observed TCR beta diversity per million T cells fell roughly linearly with age, and a significant reduction was already apparent by age about 38. Donor CMV infection status was unknown, potentially confounding age-related changes in expanded clonotypes. Compared with the aged group, the long-lived group had more naive CD4+ T cells, fewer expanded clones and increased TCR diversity, a pattern suggesting age selection. A strong correlation was found between observed TCR beta diversity and the percentage of naive T cells measured by flow cytometry. Estimates of total diversity from one million sequenced T cells were regarded as lower bounds and underestimates. Conclusive comparison of naive and antigen-experienced compartments was prevented by the profiling of bulk unsorted PBMCs.

CDR1 DFQATT and CDR2 SNEGSKA were looked up in the germline V gene (reference sequence). V trim: 5 bases; J trim: 3 bases; unmatched bases: 7. The CDR3 numbers 14 residues from cysteine through phenylalanine. CDR3 DNA is the only sequence kept; it has 42 bases, read in frame from the first base. Libraries were constructed by 5' RACE. The sequencer was an Illumina HiSeq 2500. A second PCR of about 6 to 12 cycles was performed with a sample-barcoded 5' primer and a J-beta primer mix. A template-switch 5' adaptor carrying 12 random nucleotides introduced a unique molecular identifier onto each TCR beta cDNA molecule. Each sample yielded at least 2.5 million CDR3-containing paired-end reads. First-strand cDNA synthesis was performed from all RNA using the Mint cDNA synthesis kit, with priming by a TRBC-specific oligonucleotide. Following uracil-DNA glycosylase treatment, all cDNA underwent a first 18-cycle PCR with the universal primers M1SS and BC2_uni_R. On the study's bioinformatics: Each sample was normalized by randomly selecting 1 million high-quality reads, each carrying a distinct molecular identifier. Reads with shared molecular identifiers were discarded instead of being binned into consensus sequences. MiTCR, run with a Q25 quality threshold and the strictest error-elimination algorithm, handled CDR3 identification, clonotype clustering and error correction. Lower-bound total TCR beta diversity was estimated with a nonparametric unseen species model using Euler transformation. TCRdb reran the public reads through fastp at Q25 and MiXCR, keeping productive beta chains. Merged by CDR3 protein, the rows form single entries marked with the most common genes and DNA. TCRdb's processing, not the study's, gives the V and J calls here. The sample table contains roughly 1.5 million distinct CDR3 sequences; only one count was recorded for approximately 39% of them. The top ten constitute approximately 4% of the sample.

Systemically healthy Caucasian individuals from Russia, 35 to 40 in total and aged 6 to 90 years, were included as donors. Each donor gave 8 to 10 milliliters of peripheral blood, collected into EDTA-treated Vacutainer tubes. Ficoll-Paque density-gradient centrifugation was used to isolate PBMCs, with at least 6 million obtained per sample. Total RNA was extracted from PBMCs with Trizol reagent, with at least 5 micrograms obtained per sample. For every donor, flow cytometry on a PBMC aliquot measured the percentage of naive CD45RAhigh/CD27high T cells. In the case of this clonotype: No cognate antigen has been identified for it. It has no much larger one-base neighbor in the sample; base qualities were not kept.

The specimen sequenced was blood. The sequence links TRBV20-1 to TRBJ2-3; the junction holds 8 bases that match TRBD1. This receptor was identified in a woman between 18 and 30 years old in good health. The nucleotide sequence reads TGCAGTGCTCCTCAAGGACAGGGTACAGATACGCAGTATTTT. This gives the protein CSAPQGQGTDTQYF.